These T cell receptor beta chains were read from a single sample in a study of blood T cell repertoires in COVID-19. Profiling relied on immunoSEQ multiplex PCR, and the TCRdb table lists in-frame clones only, not all of them. The sample contains about 670,000 clones, about nine tenths of which appear only once. The sequenced material came from peripheral blood. All receptors come from a woman aged 18-29 years with acute or convalescent COVID-19. Each CDR3 is given with its conserved first and last residue. Each record gives: CDR3 length, J gene, clone size, V gene, D gene, CDR3 DNA, CDR3 protein. A D gene is named only where the DNA matches it firmly. A row's size may be missing; if present it is once, few, many or a size class.

CDR3 length: 14; J gene: TRBJ1-6; clone size: .; V gene: TRBV3-1/TRBV3-2; D gene: TRBD1; CDR3 DNA: TGTGCCAGCAGACTAGGACAGGATAATTCACCCCTCCACTTT; CDR3 protein: CASRLGQDNSPLHF
CDR3 length: 14; J gene: TRBJ1-2; clone size: .; V gene: TRBV19; D gene: TRBD1; CDR3 DNA: TGTGCCACCCGACGCGAACAGGGGGACTATGGCTACACCTTC; CDR3 protein: CATRREQGDYGYTF
CDR3 length: 12; J gene: TRBJ1-2; clone size: .; V gene: TRBV19; D gene: .; CDR3 DNA: TGTGCCAGCAAACTAGTCACGGGTGGCTACACCTTC; CDR3 protein: CASKLVTGGYTF
CDR3 length: 14; J gene: TRBJ1-2; clone size: .; V gene: TRBV7-2; D gene: .; CDR3 DNA: TGTGCCAGCAGCTTAGGGCAGACACACTATGGCTACACCTTC; CDR3 protein: CASSLGQTHYGYTF
CDR3 length: 13; J gene: TRBJ1-1; clone size: few; V gene: TRBV19; D gene: .; CDR3 DNA: TGTGCCACCCACCTATCGCCGAACACTGAAGCTTTCTTT; CDR3 protein: CATHLSPNTEAFF
CDR3 length: 17; J gene: TRBJ1-1; clone size: once; V gene: TRBV10-2; D gene: TRBD1; CDR3 DNA: TGCGCCAGCACCCTACCCGGGACAGGGGGAAATAACACTGAAGCTTTCTTT; CDR3 protein: CASTLPGTGGNNTEAFF
CDR3 length: 13; J gene: TRBJ1-1; clone size: few; V gene: TRBV25-1; D gene: TRBD1; CDR3 DNA: TGTGCCAGCCGCCGGACAGGGGGGACTGAAGCTTTCTTT; CDR3 protein: CASRRTGGTEAFF
CDR3 length: 15; J gene: TRBJ1-5; clone size: .; V gene: TRBV19; D gene: TRBD1; CDR3 DNA: TGTGCCAGTAGTCGGGACAGGGGAGGCAATCAGCCCCAGCATTTT; CDR3 protein: CASSRDRGGNQPQHF
CDR3 length: 13; J gene: TRBJ1-2; clone size: once; V gene: TRBV27; D gene: .; CDR3 DNA: TGTGCCAGCAGTTTACAGGGAAGCGACGGCTACACCTTC; CDR3 protein: CASSLQGSDGYTF
CDR3 length: 15; J gene: TRBJ1-2; clone size: few; V gene: TRBV10-3; D gene: .; CDR3 DNA: TGTGCCATCAACCAGGCCAGGGAAAGTAACTATGGCTACACCTTC; CDR3 protein: CAINQARESNYGYTF
CDR3 length: 13; J gene: TRBJ2-7; clone size: .; V gene: TRBV7-6; D gene: TRBD1; CDR3 DNA: TGTGCCAGCAGTACAACAGGGGCGCTCGAGCAGTACTTC; CDR3 protein: CASSTTGALEQYF
CDR3 length: 15; J gene: TRBJ1-2; clone size: .; V gene: TRBV7-3; D gene: .; CDR3 DNA: TGTGCCAGCAGCTTAGATCCCTCGACACTCTATGGCTACACCTTC; CDR3 protein: CASSLDPSTLYGYTF
CDR3 length: 12; J gene: TRBJ2-7; clone size: .; V gene: TRBV11-2; D gene: .; CDR3 DNA: TGTGCCAGCAGCTTAGACGGAGGCGAGCAGTACTTC; CDR3 protein: CASSLDGGEQYF
CDR3 length: 13; J gene: TRBJ2-3; clone size: .; V gene: TRBV2; D gene: .; CDR3 DNA: TGTGCCAGCAACAATCCTAGCACAGATACGCAGTATTTT; CDR3 protein: CASNNPSTDTQYF
CDR3 length: 16; J gene: TRBJ2-3; clone size: .; V gene: TRBV18; D gene: TRBD2; CDR3 DNA: TGTGCCAGCCACCGACCTTCTAGCGGGGGCACAGATACGCAGTATTTT; CDR3 protein: CASHRPSSGGTDTQYF
CDR3 length: 19; J gene: TRBJ1-4; clone size: .; V gene: TRBV1; D gene: .; CDR3 DNA: TGCACCAGCAGCCAAGAAGCGGGGGGAGGAGTTGCAACTAATGAAAAACTGTTTTTT; CDR3 protein: CTSSQEAGGGVATNEKLFF
CDR3 length: 14; J gene: TRBJ1-2; clone size: .; V gene: TRBV10-1; D gene: TRBD1; CDR3 DNA: TGCGCCAGCAGTGGCCCGGGACAGGGCTGGGGCTACACCTTC; CDR3 protein: CASSGPGQGWGYTF
CDR3 length: 13; J gene: TRBJ2-6; clone size: .; V gene: TRBV27; D gene: .; CDR3 DNA: TGTGCCAGCAGTCTTTTTGGGGCCAACGTCCTGACTTTC; CDR3 protein: CASSLFGANVLTF
CDR3 length: 16; J gene: TRBJ1-4; clone size: .; V gene: TRBV25-1; D gene: .; CDR3 DNA: TGTGCCAGCAGTGAATTTTTCGAGATTACTAATGAAAAACTGTTTTTT; CDR3 protein: CASSEFFEITNEKLFF
CDR3 length: 14; J gene: TRBJ2-7; clone size: .; V gene: TRBV6-6; D gene: .; CDR3 DNA: TGTGCCAGCAGTGAGGCTTACAGGGTCCTCGAGCAGTACTTC; CDR3 protein: CASSEAYRVLEQYF
CDR3 length: 14; J gene: TRBJ1-1; clone size: .; V gene: TRBV21-1; D gene: .; CDR3 DNA: TGTGCCAGCATCTCACAGGGGATGAACACTGAAGCTTTCTTT; CDR3 protein: CASISQGMNTEAFF
CDR3 length: 17; J gene: TRBJ2-3; clone size: .; V gene: TRBV21-1; D gene: .; CDR3 DNA: TGTGCCAGCAGCAAATCTTCGGCAGGGGATCATAGGGATACGCAGTATTTT; CDR3 protein: CASSKSSAGDHRDTQYF
CDR3 length: 16; J gene: TRBJ2-2; clone size: .; V gene: TRBV7-7; D gene: TRBD1; CDR3 DNA: TGTGCCAGCAGTTTCGACAGGGGGAGTAGCACCGGGGAGCTGTTTTTT; CDR3 protein: CASSFDRGSSTGELFF
CDR3 length: 16; J gene: TRBJ1-2; clone size: .; V gene: TRBV5-1; D gene: TRBD1; CDR3 DNA: TGCGCCAGCGTCTTAAGACCGGGACAGGGGAACTATGGCTACACCTTC; CDR3 protein: CASVLRPGQGNYGYTF
CDR3 length: 17; J gene: TRBJ2-5; clone size: once; V gene: TRBV21-1; D gene: .; CDR3 DNA: TGTGCCAGCAGCAAAGCTAGGTGTTCACTAGCCTGGGAGACCCAGTACTTC; CDR3 protein: CASSKARCSLAWETQYF
CDR3 length: 16; J gene: TRBJ1-2; clone size: .; V gene: TRBV4-2; D gene: .; CDR3 DNA: TGTGCCAGCAGCCAACTAGGAGCACAAGCTAACTATGGCTACACCTTC; CDR3 protein: CASSQLGAQANYGYTF
CDR3 length: 17; J gene: TRBJ2-1; clone size: .; V gene: TRBV14; D gene: TRBD2; CDR3 DNA: TGTGCCAGCAGCCTTACTAGCGGGGTATTATCCGGCAATGAGCAGTTCTTC; CDR3 protein: CASSLTSGVLSGNEQFF